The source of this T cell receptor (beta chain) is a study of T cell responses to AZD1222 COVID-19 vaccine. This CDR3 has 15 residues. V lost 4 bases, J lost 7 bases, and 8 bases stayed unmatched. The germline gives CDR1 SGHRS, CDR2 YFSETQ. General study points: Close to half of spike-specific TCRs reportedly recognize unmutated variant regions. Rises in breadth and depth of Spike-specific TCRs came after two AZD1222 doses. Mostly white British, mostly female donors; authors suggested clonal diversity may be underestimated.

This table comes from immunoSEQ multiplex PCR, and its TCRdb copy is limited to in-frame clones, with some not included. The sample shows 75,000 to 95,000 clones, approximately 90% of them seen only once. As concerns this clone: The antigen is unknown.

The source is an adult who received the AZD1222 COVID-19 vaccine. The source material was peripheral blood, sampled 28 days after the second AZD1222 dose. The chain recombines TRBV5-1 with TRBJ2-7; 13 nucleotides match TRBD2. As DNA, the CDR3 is TGCGCCAGCAGCCCCCGGACTAGCGGGAGCGGGGAGCAGTACTTC. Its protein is CASSPRTSGSGEQYF.